This T cell receptor beta chain was captured in a study of immune evolution from preneoplasia to lung adenocarcinoma. Whole-study findings and limits: Top clone share appeared to fall from AAH through AIS, MIA, adenocarcinoma.

Sequencing used immunoSEQ multiplex PCR; TCRdb keeps in-frame clones, though not all of them. Here the sample spans about 1,600 clones, about 18% being singletons. Resections took place in Japan or China from the mid-2010s to the late 2010s. There are 16 residues in the CDR3. The V gene's germline CDR1 is SEHNR and CDR2 FQNEAQ (reference sequence). Germline trimming cut 3 bases from V and 6 bases from J; bases unmatched to any gene: 12. This clone was counted a few times. Its specificity is unknown. The material sequenced was FFPE invasive lung adenocarcinoma tissue. The rearrangement links TRBV7-9 to TRBJ1-2; TRBD1 matches 8 bases. The clonotype was recovered from a person aged 50-75 years with lung adenocarcinoma. The chain's CDR3 is CASSLNPGGASDGYTF. CDR3 DNA sequence: TGTGCCAGCAGCTTGAATCCAGGGGGCGCATCTGATGGCTACACCTTC.